The present T cell receptor beta chain was sequenced within a study of technical replicates of blood from four donors listed by TCRdb under 2017. From a lookup of the germline V gene (reference sequence), CDR1 and CDR2 are SGHNT and YYREEE. Clipping removes 4 bases from V and 4 bases from J, with 7 as the unmatched junction base count. Counted from cysteine to phenylalanine, this CDR3 has 15 amino acids. Just CDR3 DNA is preserved here, 45 bases in frame from base 1. The library was made by the immunoSEQ multiplex PCR assay. TCRdb took over this immuneACCESS table, retaining in-frame rearrangements with V and J assigned. Such tables are incomplete; in checked studies, under half of the missing clones stem from an unresolved V gene, and the remainder is unexplained. The sample yields some 87,000 clones; approximately 97% were counted once. The leading ten clones occupy over 0.15% of the sample. Comment on this clone: Its antigen remains unidentified. The sample holds no much larger clone one base away, and base qualities are not on file.

The receptor chain draws on TRBV5-4 and TRBJ2-1; 8 central nucleotides agree with TRBD2. This clonotype originated in a human donor in good health. The source material was T cells isolated from PBMCs. The CDR3 region has the sequence CASSPELAAYNEQFF. In nucleotide form, the sequence is TGTGCCAGCAGCCCCGAACTAGCGGCGTACAATGAGCAGTTCTTC. The reference TRBV5-4 and TRBJ2-1 proteins fill in what lies around the CDR3, so the full variable domain reads ETGVTQSPTHLIKTRGQQVTLRCSSQSGHNTVSWYQQALGQGPQFIFQYYREEENGRGNFPPRFSGLQFPNYSSELNVNALELDDSALYLCASSPELAAYNEQFFGPGTRLTVL.